The 26 T cell receptor beta chains reported below all come from one sample, sequenced in a study of cytomegalovirus exposure and HLA in healthy donors. Researchers ran the PCR with 60 Vbeta and 13 Jbeta primers. Here immunoSEQ multiplex PCR was the method, and the copy in TCRdb shows in-frame clones only, minus some. The sample lists 130,000 to 150,000 clones; around three quarters were seen once. The sample taken for sequencing was PBMCs. These receptors all come from a middle-aged man in good health and CMV-seronegative.

CDR3: CATHRGPNEKLFF. In nucleotides, the CDR3 is TGTGCCACCCACAGGGGGCCCAATGAAAAACTGTTTTTT. This rearrangement joins TRBV6-1 to TRBJ1-4; 9 bases match TRBD1. With V trimmed by 10 bases and J by 5 bases, 5 bases remained unmatched. The germline V gene encodes CDR1 MNHNS and CDR2 SASEGT. This CDR3 region has 13 residues.

The J gene is TRBJ2-3, the V gene TRBV5-4, with D uncertain. The CDR3 runs to 12 residues. V lost 4 bases and J lost 6, with 9 bases in between. Looked up from germline, CDR1 is SGHNT and CDR2 is YYREEE (reference sequence). In DNA form, the CDR3 reads TGTGCCAGCAGCCCCTTCCCGGATACGCAGTATTTT. Amino acid sequence: CASSPFPDTQYF.

The gene calls are TRBV7-9 and TRBJ2-7; the match to TRBD1 covers 9 bases. CDR1 is SEHNR and CDR2 is FQNEAQ in the germline V gene (reference sequence). The CDR3 contains 17 residues. V was clipped by 4 bases and J by 2 bases; unmatched bases: 12. CDR3 sequence (DNA): TGTGCCAGCAGCTGGTCGGGACAGGGAGGGAGAACCTACGAGCAGTACTTC. The encoded protein is CASSWSGQGGRTYEQYF.

The genes are TRBV7-2 and TRBJ2-3; D gene ambiguous. The CDR3 extends over 12 amino acids. The V gene lost 3 bases and the J gene lost 9 bases, with 10 bases spanning the gap. Germline V lookup: CDR1 SGHTA, CDR2 FQGNSA. The CDR3 protein is CASSFNSRTQYF. CDR3 DNA: TGTGCCAGCAGCTTCAACTCGCGGACGCAGTATTTT.

V gene TRBV19 combines with J gene TRBJ1-1; D possibly corresponds to TRBD1 (5 bases). This CDR3 is 15 amino acids long. Germline assignment: CDR1 LNHDA and CDR2 SQIVND (reference sequence). Trimming shortened V by 3 bases and J by 3 bases, and 14 bases separated the two germline ends. The CDR3, as DNA: TGTGCCAGTAGTATGGTGATGGGGGGAGACACTGAAGCTTTCTTT. Its translation: CASSMVMGGDTEAFF. Complete variable domain (other parts from reference TRBV19 and TRBJ1-1): DGGITQSPKYLFRKEGQNVTLSCEQNLNHDAMYWYRQDPGQGLRLIYYSQIVNDFQKGDIAEGYSVSREKKESFPLTVTSAQKNPTAFYLCASSMVMGGDTEAFFGQGTRLTVV.

The chain couples TRBV6-6 to TRBJ2-2, with TRBD2 matching over 8 bases. In germline, CDR1 is MNHNY, CDR2 SVGAGI (reference sequence). With V trimmed by 2 bases and J by 4 bases, 3 bases remained unmatched. This CDR3 has 15 residues. The CDR3 loop reads CASSYPGGVTGELFF. The CDR3 DNA reads as TGTGCCAGCAGTTACCCGGGAGGGGTCACCGGGGAGCTGTTTTTT.

V and J are TRBV30 and TRBJ1-5, with a tentative D call TRBD1 (6 bases). From germline, CDR1 is GTSNPN and CDR2 SVGIG (reference sequence). This CDR3 spans 17 amino acids. With 0 bases removed from V and 9 bases from J, the gap between germline ends came to 24 bases. In nucleotides, the CDR3 is TGTGCCTGGAGTGTACCTGGGGGCAGGTTTCCTGTGCGGCCCCAGCATTTT. This translates into CAWSVPGGRFPVRPQHF.

The gene calls are TRBV6-5 and TRBJ2-1, with 14 bases that match TRBD2. The V segment lost 2 bases and the J segment 6 bases; nucleotides outside the gene matches: 0. Germline loops: CDR1 MNHEY, CDR2 SVGAGI. This CDR3 has 15 residues. CDR3 bases: TGTGCCAGCAGTTACGGACTAGCGGGAGGCAATGAGCAGTTCTTC. Protein product: CASSYGLAGGNEQFF.

V and J are TRBV2 and TRBJ1-1, with 9 bases identical to TRBD1. There are 13 residues in the CDR3. Losses at the gene ends were 6 bases for V and 6 bases for J; bases not matched to a gene: 5. Germline V CDR1 and CDR2: SNHLY, FYNNEI. The CDR3 DNA follows: TGTGCCAGCAGCGGGACAGGGATCCCTGAAGCTTTCTTT. Translating it yields CASSGTGIPEAFF. Complete variable domain (other parts from reference TRBV2 and TRBJ1-1): EPEVTQTPSHQVTQMGQEVILRCVPISNHLYFYWYRQILGQKVEFLVSFYNNEISEKSEIFDDQFSVERPDGSNFTLKIRSTKLEDSAMYFCASSGTGIPEAFFGQGTRLTVV.

CDR3 nucleotide sequence: TGTGCCAGCTCACCTAGGACCACTAGCTCCTACAATGAGCAGTTCTTC. It is translated as CASSPRTTSSYNEQFF. The chain uses TRBV18 and TRBJ2-1; perhaps TRBD2 as D (5 bases). V was trimmed by 3 bases and J by 0 bases, leaving 12 bases between them. CDR3 size: 16 residues. The germline V gene has CDR1 KGHSH and CDR2 LQKENI. The full variable domain, its missing parts supplied by reference TRBV18 and TRBJ2-1, is NAGVMQNPRHLVRRRGQEARLRCSPMKGHSHVYWYRQLPEEGLKFMVYLQKENIIDESGMPKERFSAEFPKEGPSILRIQQVVRGDSAAYFCASSPRTTSSYNEQFFGPGTRLTVL.

This chain uses TRBV4-3 with TRBJ2-7, with a possible D match to TRBD2 (5 bases). The CDR3 runs 13 residues. The germline V gene has CDR1 LGHNA and CDR2 YSLEER. V lost 1 base and J 7 bases, leaving 11 bases between the germline ends. The CDR3 here is CASSQVRRREQYF. The CDR3 nucleotides are TGCGCCAGCAGCCAAGTTCGGCGGAGGGAGCAGTACTTC.

This clone has just a few counts. This chain links TRBV2 with TRBJ1-1; D gene ambiguous. The CDR3 consists of 12 residues. The V gene lost 6 bases and the J gene lost 1 base, with 6 bases spanning the gap. Germline lookup yields CDR1 SNHLY and CDR2 FYNNEI. CDR3 residues: CASRTKNTEAFF. The CDR3 coding sequence is TGTGCCAGCAGGACAAAGAACACTGAAGCTTTCTTT.

V and J are TRBV7-6 and TRBJ2-1; 7 nucleotides agree with TRBD2. Unmatched junction bases numbered 13, after V lost 1 base and J lost 7 bases. The V gene's germline CDR1 is SGHVS and CDR2 FNYEAQ. CDR3 length: 17 amino acids. CDR3 in DNA: TGTGCCAGCAGCTTAGTATTCGGGCGACTAGCTGTAAATGAGCAGTTCTTC. Amino acid sequence: CASSLVFGRLAVNEQFF.

This clone is labeled medium-sized. The genes are TRBV6-5 and TRBJ2-3; TRBD2 is a possible D gene (5 bases). Germline CDR1 is MNHEY and CDR2 is SVGAGI. This CDR3 is built from 14 residues. Trimming removed 5 bases at V and 1 base at J, with 10 bases between. The CDR3 bases are TGTGCCAGCAGTGGACTTCTAGGCACAGATACGCAGTATTTT. Protein product: CASSGLLGTDTQYF.

This rearrangement joins TRBV6-5 to TRBJ1-1, with TRBD1 matching 10 bases. Germline V lookup: CDR1 MNHEY, CDR2 SVGAGI. The CDR3 totals 14 residues. Trimming cost V 5 bases and J 10 bases; bases outside gene matches: 10. The CDR3 is CASSDRGLFRRAFF. The CDR3 DNA sequence: TGTGCCAGCAGTGACAGGGGGCTTTTCAGGCGAGCTTTCTTT.

The chain carries TRBV5-1 and TRBJ2-2, with 9 nucleotides matching TRBD2. This CDR3 has 16 residues. V lost 5 bases, J lost 6 bases, and 11 bases stayed unmatched. Germline assignment: CDR1 SGHRS and CDR2 YFSETQ. The CDR3 DNA reads TGCGCCAGCAGAACGAGAATAGCGGGAGTGCCCGGGGAGCTGTTTTTT. The encoded protein is CASRTRIAGVPGELFF.

The chain carries TRBV7-9 and TRBJ2-2; TRBD1 matches at 8 bases. J was trimmed by 4 bases and V by 5 bases; bases with no gene match: 9. Germline V gene sequence: CDR1 SEHNR, CDR2 FQNEAQ (reference sequence). This CDR3 is 16 amino acids long. CDR3 amino acids: CASSPRQGQFTGELFF. The DNA for the CDR3 is TGTGCCAGCAGCCCCCGACAGGGGCAGTTCACCGGGGAGCTGTTTTTT.

As for this clone: An end of the junction does not agree with germline; a read error may underlie this. The chain carries TRBV7-9 and TRBJ1-2; 8 bases map to TRBD1. Germline loops: CDR1 SEHNR, CDR2 FQNEAQ (reference sequence). The CDR3 spans 13 residues. This CDR3 reads CASSLDRAGGYPF. The CDR3 bases are TGTGCCAGCAGCTTGGACAGGGCTGGGGGCTACCCCTTC.

The chain links TRBV7-9 to TRBJ1-2, with D possibly being TRBD1 (5 bases). Germline loops: CDR1 SEHNR, CDR2 FQNEAQ (reference sequence). This CDR3 comprises 14 residues. Trimming removed 5 bases from V and 1 base from J, with 11 bases in between. The CDR3 sequence is CASSQDSFNYGYTF. In nucleotides, the CDR3 is TGTGCCAGCAGCCAAGACAGTTTTAACTATGGCTACACCTTC.

The chain employs TRBV6-1 and TRBJ2-3; maybe TRBD1 (5 bases). The CDR3 loop spans 12 amino acids. CDR1 MNHNS and CDR2 SASEGT come from the germline V gene. V gave up 11 bases and J gave up 5 bases, with 14 bases separating them. This chain's CDR3 is CASQGSGDTQYF. DNA for the CDR3: TGTGCCTCCCAGGGTTCGGGAGATACGCAGTATTTT.

This sequence joins TRBV2 and TRBJ1-3; no clear D gene. The CDR3 consists of 12 residues. Germline-derived CDR1 and CDR2 are SNHLY and FYNNEI. With 7 bases removed from V and 1 base from J, the gap between germline ends came to 5 bases. The CDR3 region is CASTGSGNTIYF. CDR3 DNA sequence: TGTGCCAGCACGGGATCTGGAAACACCATATATTTT.

The J gene is TRBJ2-7, the V gene TRBV29-1; 9 positions match TRBD1. CDR3 length: 17 amino acids. Unmatched junction bases numbered 10, after V lost 0 bases and J lost 1 base. CDR1 is SQVTM and CDR2 is ANQGSEA in the germline V gene. CDR3 protein: CSVEDFVGQGGSYEQYF. The CDR3 region has the DNA TGCAGCGTTGAAGATTTTGTGGGACAGGGAGGTTCCTACGAGCAGTACTTC.

The J gene is TRBJ1-2, the V gene TRBV4-1; D unresolved. CDR3 length: 15 amino acids. Germline loops: CDR1 MGHRA, CDR2 YSYEKL. V was trimmed by 1 base and J by 5 bases, leaving 14 bases between them. The CDR3 is CASSQGLEGSYGYTF. Written as DNA, the CDR3 is TGCGCCAGCAGCCAAGGCTTGGAGGGCTCTTATGGCTACACCTTC.

This clone has a single count. The chain combines TRBV6-5 with TRBJ2-2; 7 bases align to TRBD2. The germline CDR1 and CDR2 sequences are MNHEY and SVGAGI. This CDR3 region has 14 residues. With V trimmed by 3 bases and J by 4 bases, 2 bases remained unmatched. Written as DNA, the CDR3 is TGTGCCAGCAGTTATGGCGGGGGCACCGGGGAGCTGTTTTTT. It specifies CASSYGGGTGELFF.

This rearrangement joins TRBV27 to TRBJ2-2, with 9 bases that match TRBD1. This CDR3 has 16 amino acids. Germline CDR1 MNHEY, CDR2 SMNVEV (reference sequence). V gave up 5 bases and J gave up 5 bases; unmatched junction bases: 9. The CDR3 DNA reads TGTGCCAGCAGTCCGCGGGACAGGGAGAATACCGGGGAGCTGTTTTTT. Amino acids: CASSPRDRENTGELFF.

V gene TRBV5-1 combines with J gene TRBJ2-6; TRBD1 matches at 7 bases. This CDR3 comprises 16 residues. V lost 5 bases and J lost 1; bases outside the gene matches: 6. From germline, CDR1 is SGHRS and CDR2 YFSETQ. DNA for the CDR3: TGCGCCAGCAGTAGAGACAGGGCATCTGGGGCCAACGTCCTGACTTTC. Protein sequence: CASSRDRASGANVLTF.